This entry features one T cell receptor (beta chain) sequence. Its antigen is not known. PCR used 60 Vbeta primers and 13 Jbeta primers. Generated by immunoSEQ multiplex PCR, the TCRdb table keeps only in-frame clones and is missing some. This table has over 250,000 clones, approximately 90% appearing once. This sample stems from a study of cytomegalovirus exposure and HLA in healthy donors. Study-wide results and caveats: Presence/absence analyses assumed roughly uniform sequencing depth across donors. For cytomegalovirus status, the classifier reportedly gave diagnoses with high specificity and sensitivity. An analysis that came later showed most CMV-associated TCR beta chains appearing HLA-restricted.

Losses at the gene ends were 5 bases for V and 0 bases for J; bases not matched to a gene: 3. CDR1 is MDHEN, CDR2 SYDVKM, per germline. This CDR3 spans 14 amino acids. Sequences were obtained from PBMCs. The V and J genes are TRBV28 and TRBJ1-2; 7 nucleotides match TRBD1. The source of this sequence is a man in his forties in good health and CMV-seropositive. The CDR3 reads CASSPGQANYGYTF. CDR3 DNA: TGTGCCAGCAGTCCCGGACAGGCTAACTATGGCTACACCTTC.